This T cell receptor beta chain was identified during a study of T cell repertoires in cytomegalovirus infection. Turning to the study itself: Used in the study were CMV epitopes, some recently identified and HLA-C-restricted, others well-studied and HLA-B-restricted. Matching HLA type and CMV infection were both indicated by public TCR beta signatures.

MiXCR, run by TCRdb on the reads, gives a single entry per CDR3 protein. The table has hundreds of thousands of distinct CDR3 sequences, around 32% seen once; the top ten hold roughly 18%. Trimming stripped 6 bases from V and 4 bases from J, with 17 bases between. CDR1 SGHTA and CDR2 FQGNSA come from the germline V gene. CDR3 length equals 15 residues. General study results and limits: Within the response measured ex vivo, HLA-C-restricted CMV-specific TCR beta clonotypes were dominant. The cumulative frequency of public TCR beta families distinguished individuals who carried CMV together with the relevant HLA.

This clonotype was observed a few times. Its antigen is as yet unknown. The V gene is TRBV7-2, the J gene TRBJ2-3, with D perhaps TRBD2 (5 bases). This receptor was identified in a human donor in good health (CMV status not recorded). Some clones in this sample may be carry-over from other donors' samples. This sample comprised cultured PBMCs, obtained from culture after CMV antigen stimulation. CDR3 sequence reads: CASRPAGGRPDTQYF. The CDR3 coding sequence is TGTGCCAGCAGGCCGGCGGGCGGTAGGCCAGATACGCAGTATTTT. The full variable domain, in which reference TRBV7-2 and TRBJ2-3 provide the parts outside the CDR3, is GAGVSQSPSNKVTEKGKDVELRCDPISGHTALYWYRQSLGQGLEFLIYFQGNSAPDKSGLPSDRFSAERTGGSVSTLTIQRTQQEDSAVYLCASRPAGGRPDTQYFGPGTRLTVL.